This T cell receptor (beta chain) is from a study of T cells in Graves' hyperthyroidism and ophthalmopathy. Overall study findings and caveats: Clonotypes that were expanded in thyroid above 0.001 mostly appeared in blood too. Separating ophthalmopathy from stable hyperthyroidism was achieved by a 13 V-J model.

There were TCR beta CDR3 regions amplified from RNA transcripts. In the first-round RT-PCR of the TCR CDR3, the HTBI primer set was used. TCRdb independently ran MiXCR on the multiplex PCR reads; one entry per CDR3 protein. The data hold around 350,000 distinct CDR3 sequences, with roughly 19% observed a single time. Comment on this clonotype: Its matching antigen is unknown.

Hyperthyroidism was newly diagnosed in patients aged 18 to 65 (duration under 2 months). After removal of 8 bases from V and 7 bases from J, the junction contained 4 bases not matched to a gene. The CDR3 is made up of 12 amino acids. Germline V gene lookup returns CDR1 MNHNS and CDR2 SASEGT. Sequencing input: blood. This receptor was taken from a woman aged 18 to 35 with Graves' hyperthyroidism. This chain joins TRBV6-1 and TRBJ2-4; 8 positions match TRBD1. Written as DNA, the CDR3 is TGTGCCAGCGGACAGGGTATTAACATTCAGTACTTC. It codes for CASGQGINIQYF.